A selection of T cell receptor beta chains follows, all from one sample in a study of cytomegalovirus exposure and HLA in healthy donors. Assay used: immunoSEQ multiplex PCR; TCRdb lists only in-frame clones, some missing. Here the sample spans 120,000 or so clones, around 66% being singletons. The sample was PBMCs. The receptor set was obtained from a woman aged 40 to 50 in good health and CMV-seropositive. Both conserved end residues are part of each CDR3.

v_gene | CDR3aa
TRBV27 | CASSLFRGISYEQYF
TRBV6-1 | CASSSRGGAGELFF
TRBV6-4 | CASSSTGTGGVYSF
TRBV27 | CASRGDDRGYTGELFF
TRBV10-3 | CAISFLKNTEAFF
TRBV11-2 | CASSLVAGGRYEQYF
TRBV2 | CATAPGGGGETQYF
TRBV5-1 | CASSSWGPTNEKLFF
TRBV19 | CASSTLGRVTDTQYF
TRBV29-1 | CSVRIQVETQYF
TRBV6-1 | CASSEVEQGTDTQYF
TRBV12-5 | CASVEVGGPNTGELFF
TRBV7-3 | CASSTRGGHSTDTQYF
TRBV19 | CASTSGGSYVNEQFF
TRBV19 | CASSLRGSYGYTF
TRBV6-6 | CASNLQGQGNQPQHF
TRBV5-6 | CASSQASTNEKLFF
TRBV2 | CASRPDGADYGYTF
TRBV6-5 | CASSYQGQGSGYTF
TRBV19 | CASSIMGQGTEAFF
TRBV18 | CASSPLAPVNEQFF
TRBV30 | CAWSNSGGAWAGELFF
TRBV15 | CATSRDAVARDRGGYTF
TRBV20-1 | CSVEGGVGYTF
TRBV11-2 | CASSPIGTSEAFF
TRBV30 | CAWSQVNEQYF
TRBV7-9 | CASSLDRGLGYF